Described below is a single TCR beta chain sequence and its context. The sample contains more than one DNA sequence encoding this CDR3. With 60 Vbeta and 13 Jbeta primers, the PCR was carried out. Sequencing was performed with immunoSEQ multiplex PCR; in TCRdb, only in-frame clones are kept and a portion is missing. This table lists tens of thousands of clones. With V trimmed by 1 base and J by 2 bases, 4 bases remained unmatched. Germline CDR1 is SGHTA and CDR2 is FQGNSA. CDR3 length: 15 amino acids. These data originate in a study of cytomegalovirus exposure and HLA in healthy donors. Sequenced: PBMCs. The chain links TRBV7-2 to TRBJ2-7, with TRBD1 identical over 8 bases. This clonotype was obtained from a man aged 50 to 59 in good health and CMV-seronegative. As DNA, the CDR3 is TGTGCCAGCAGCTTAGTCGGGACAGGAGCCTACGAGCAGTACTTC. Protein sequence: CASSLVGTGAYEQYF.